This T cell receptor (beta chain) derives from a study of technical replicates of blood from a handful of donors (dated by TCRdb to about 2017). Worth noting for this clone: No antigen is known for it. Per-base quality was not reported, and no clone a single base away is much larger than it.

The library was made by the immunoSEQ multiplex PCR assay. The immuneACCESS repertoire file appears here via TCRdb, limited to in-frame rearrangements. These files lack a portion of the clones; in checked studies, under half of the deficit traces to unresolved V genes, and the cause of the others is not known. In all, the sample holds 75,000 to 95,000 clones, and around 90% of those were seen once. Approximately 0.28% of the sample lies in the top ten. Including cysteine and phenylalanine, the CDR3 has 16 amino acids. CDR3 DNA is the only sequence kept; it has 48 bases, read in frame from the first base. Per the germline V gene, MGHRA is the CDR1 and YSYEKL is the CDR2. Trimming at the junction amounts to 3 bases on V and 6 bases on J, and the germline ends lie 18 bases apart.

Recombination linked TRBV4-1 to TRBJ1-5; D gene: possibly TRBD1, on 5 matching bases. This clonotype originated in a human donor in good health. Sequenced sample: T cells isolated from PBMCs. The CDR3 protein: CASSHIGRGLGQPQHF. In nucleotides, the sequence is TGCGCCAGCAGCCACATCGGCCGGGGACTTGGTCAGCCCCAGCATTTT.